The 21 T cell receptor beta chains in this list originate from one sample, sequenced in a study of blood T cell repertoires in COVID-19. TCRdb keeps only in-frame clones here, not all; method: immunoSEQ multiplex PCR. The repertoire holds 70,000 or so clones, 75% to 90% seen once, with about 5.7% in the top ten. The material sequenced was peripheral blood. The receptors derive from a man in his fifties or sixties with active COVID-19.

The chain has TRBV14 and TRBJ1-5, with 12 bases aligning to TRBD1. With V trimmed by 6 bases and J by 4 bases, 13 bases remained unmatched. Germline lookup yields CDR1 SGHDN and CDR2 FVKESK. CDR3 size: 18 residues. DNA for the CDR3: TGTGCCAGCAGGTGCCGGGACAGGGGGCACGTTGGTAATCAGCCCCAGCATTTT. Translating gives CASRCRDRGHVGNQPQHF.

A few counts support this clone. The rearrangement links TRBV6-1 to TRBJ2-7; 7 nucleotides align to TRBD2. The germline V gene has CDR1 MNHNS and CDR2 SASEGT. Germline trimming cut 3 bases from V and 4 bases from J; bases unmatched to any gene: 6. The CDR3 extends over 14 amino acids. In DNA form, the CDR3 reads TGTGCCAGCAGTGAGGGGGGGACTTTTTACGAGCAGTACTTC. It is translated as CASSEGGTFYEQYF.

This rearrangement joins TRBV27 to TRBJ2-3; 13 bases are shared with TRBD2. This CDR3 has 16 amino acids. V was pared by 5 bases and J by 3 bases, with 5 bases of the junction left unmatched. From germline, CDR1 is MNHEY and CDR2 SMNVEV (reference sequence). Written as DNA, the CDR3 is TGTGCCAGCAGTCCACGGACTAGCGGGAGTACAGATACGCAGTATTTT. Translated: CASSPRTSGSTDTQYF.

V and J are TRBV12-3 or TRBV12-4 and TRBJ2-1; unclear D gene. This CDR3 has 11 residues. Trimming left V 3 bases short and J 8 bases short, with 5 bases between. CDR3 sequence reads: CASSFVDEQFF. The CDR3 DNA follows: TGTGCCAGCAGTTTCGTCGATGAGCAGTTCTTC.

This sequence joins TRBV12-3 or TRBV12-4 and TRBJ1-1; 7 bases align to TRBD1. CDR3 length: 12 amino acids. J lost 11 bases, V lost 2 bases, and 5 bases had no gene match. The chain's CDR3 is CASSLYEGAAFF. The CDR3 DNA is TGTGCCAGCAGTTTATATGAGGGGGCGGCTTTCTTT.

The chain uses TRBV28 and TRBJ1-1; tentative D call: TRBD1 (5 bases). The germline V gene encodes CDR1 MDHEN and CDR2 SYDVKM. V dropped 3 bases and J dropped 4 bases, with 12 bases sitting between them. The CDR3 consists of 14 residues. The CDR3 DNA reads as TGTGCCAGCAGTTTCAGGGCTAAGAGCACTGAAGCTTTCTTT. Amino acid sequence: CASSFRAKSTEAFF.

The rearrangement joins TRBV6-2 or TRBV6-3 to TRBJ2-4; no reliable D call. Trimming removed 2 bases at V and 0 bases at J, with 11 bases between. This CDR3 is 16 amino acids long. Per germline, CDR1 MNHEY and CDR2 SVGEGT. The DNA for the CDR3 is TGTGCCAGCAGTTACGAAACTCTTCTAGCCAAAAACATTCAGTACTTC. Amino acids: CASSYETLLAKNIQYF.

Written as DNA, the CDR3 is TGTGCCAGCAGCCAAGACCCTGGGACTAGCTACGAGCAGTACTTC. It specifies CASSQDPGTSYEQYF. This chain uses TRBV4-2 with TRBJ2-7; 8 nucleotides match TRBD2. The germline V gene encodes CDR1 LGHNA and CDR2 YNFKEQ. V trimming: 0 bases; J trimming: 3 bases; junction bases outside the gene matches: 4. CDR3 size: 15 residues.

V gene TRBV7-2 combines with J gene TRBJ2-1, with 8 nucleotides matching TRBD2. V lost 4 bases to trimming and J lost 9 bases; unmatched junction nucleotides: 11. The CDR3 extends over 15 amino acids. CDR1 is SGHTA and CDR2 is FQGNSA in the germline V gene. The DNA for the CDR3 is TGTGCCAGCAGCTCACCGGGACTAGAATCCAGTGAGCAGTTCTTC. Protein: CASSSPGLESSEQFF.

The rearrangement joins TRBV29-1 to TRBJ1-4, with 8 bases that match TRBD1. Trimming cost V 1 base and J 8 bases; bases outside gene matches: 3. This CDR3 has 13 residues. Germline V gene data show CDR1 as SQVTM and CDR2 as ANQGSEA. CDR3 DNA sequence: TGCAGCGTTGAAGGGACAGGGTTAGAAAAACTGTTTTTT. Translated: CSVEGTGLEKLFF. The variable domain in full, with the rest retrieved from reference TRBV29-1 and TRBJ1-4, is SAVISQKPSRDICQRGTSLTIQCQVDSQVTMMFWYRQQPGQSLTLIATANQGSEATYESGFVIDKFPISRPNLTFSTLTVSNMSPEDSSIYLCSVEGTGLEKLFFGSGTQLSVL.

This sequence joins TRBV6-5 and TRBJ1-5; D perhaps matches TRBD1 (6 bases). The germline CDR1 and CDR2 sequences are MNHEY and SVGAGI. The CDR3 runs to 14 residues. V was trimmed by 4 bases and J by 7 bases, leaving 14 bases between them. The CDR3 sequence is CASSFRGGRQPQHF. CDR3 sequence (DNA): TGTGCCAGCAGTTTCCGGGGGGGCAGGCAGCCCCAGCATTTT.

V gene TRBV27 combines with J gene TRBJ1-6; D may be TRBD1 (5 bases). In germline, CDR1 is MNHEY, CDR2 SMNVEV (reference sequence). V lost 6 bases and J 2 bases, leaving 11 bases between the germline ends. This CDR3 region has 15 residues. The CDR3 nucleotides read TGTGCCAGCAGCAGGGAAGTCACCTATAATTCACCCCTCCACTTT. Its protein is CASSREVTYNSPLHF.

The chain joins TRBV30 to TRBJ1-1; D possibly corresponds to TRBD1 (5 bases). Germline CDR1 GTSNPN, CDR2 SVGIG (reference sequence). The ends were cut back, 3 bases at V and 2 bases at J, with 13 bases in the middle. The CDR3 is 14 amino acids. DNA for the CDR3: TGTGCCTGGAGGGAAGGGGCGAGAAACACTGAAGCTTTCTTT. It yields the protein CAWREGARNTEAFF.

The rearrangement joins TRBV5-1 to TRBJ1-1, with D possibly TRBD1 on 6 matching bases. Trimming removed 0 bases at V and 0 bases at J, with 6 bases between. CDR1 is SGHRS and CDR2 is YFSETQ in the germline V gene. The CDR3 has 14 residues. CDR3: CASSLGQVNTEAFF. In DNA form, the CDR3 reads TGCGCCAGCAGCTTGGGACAGGTGAACACTGAAGCTTTCTTT.

The CDR3: CASSPGQGNYNEQFF. DNA for the CDR3: TGTGCCAGCAGCCCCGGACAGGGAAACTACAATGAGCAGTTCTTC. This chain uses TRBV9 with TRBJ2-1; 8 bases agree with TRBD1. This CDR3 has 15 residues. The germline V gene has CDR1 SGDLS and CDR2 YYNGEE. Trimming at V came to 4 bases and at J to 3 bases, leaving 6 bases not matched to a gene.

The chain combines TRBV9 with TRBJ2-1; possible D gene TRBD2, 5 bases. Per germline, CDR1 SGDLS and CDR2 YYNGEE. Trimming cost V 0 bases and J 3 bases, with 22 bases left between them. This CDR3 is 19 amino acids long. The CDR3 nucleotides read TGTGCCAGCAGCGTAGAGCTCGGGGAAGCTAGCTATAGCTACAATGAGCAGTTCTTC. Amino acid sequence: CASSVELGEASYSYNEQFF.

This rearrangement joins TRBV5-5 to TRBJ2-1; 10 bases agree with TRBD2. V gave up 4 bases and J gave up 9 bases; unmatched junction bases: 7. The CDR3 spans 14 residues. Germline assignment: CDR1 SGHKS and CDR2 YYEKEE (reference sequence). CDR3 region: CASSGRLAGSEQFF. The CDR3 bases are TGTGCCAGCAGCGGGCGACTAGCGGGTAGTGAGCAGTTCTTC.

This rearrangement joins TRBV2 to TRBJ1-6; TRBD1 matches 7 bases. V was pared by 6 bases and J by 13 bases, with 12 bases of the junction left unmatched. This CDR3 contains 14 residues. CDR1 and CDR2 (germline): SNHLY, FYNNEI. The CDR3 nucleotides read TGTGCCAGCAGCGCCGACAGGGCCACTGATCCCCTCCACTTT. Encoded protein: CASSADRATDPLHF.

This clone was detected once. The rearrangement joins TRBV6-5 to TRBJ2-1, with a possible D match to TRBD1 (6 bases). Trimming pared 4 bases from V and 9 bases from J, leaving 13 bases between. Germline loops: CDR1 MNHEY, CDR2 SVGAGI. The CDR3 length is 13 residues. This CDR3 reads CASSSDRNLEQFF. As DNA, the CDR3 is TGTGCCAGCAGTTCCGACAGGAATCTTGAGCAGTTCTTC.

V gene TRBV7-9 combines with J gene TRBJ2-1; D possibly corresponds to TRBD1 (6 bases). Germline-derived CDR1 and CDR2 are SEHNR and FQNEAQ (reference sequence). CDR3 length equals 14 residues. The ends were cut back, 1 base at V and 12 bases at J, with 16 bases in the middle. CDR3 sequence reads: CASSLGGGGPGQFF. The CDR3 DNA is TGTGCCAGCAGCTTAGGTGGGGGCGGCCCTGGGCAGTTCTTC.

This clone was found a few times. The chain employs TRBV7-2 and TRBJ2-3; TRBD2 is a possible D gene (5 bases). Trimming shortened V by 1 base and J by 0 bases, and 14 bases separated the two germline ends. Germline-derived CDR1 and CDR2 are SGHTA and FQGNSA. CDR3 length equals 17 residues. The CDR3 reads CASSLVYTAASTDTQYF. DNA for the CDR3: TGTGCCAGCAGCTTAGTGTATACAGCGGCTAGCACAGATACGCAGTATTTT.